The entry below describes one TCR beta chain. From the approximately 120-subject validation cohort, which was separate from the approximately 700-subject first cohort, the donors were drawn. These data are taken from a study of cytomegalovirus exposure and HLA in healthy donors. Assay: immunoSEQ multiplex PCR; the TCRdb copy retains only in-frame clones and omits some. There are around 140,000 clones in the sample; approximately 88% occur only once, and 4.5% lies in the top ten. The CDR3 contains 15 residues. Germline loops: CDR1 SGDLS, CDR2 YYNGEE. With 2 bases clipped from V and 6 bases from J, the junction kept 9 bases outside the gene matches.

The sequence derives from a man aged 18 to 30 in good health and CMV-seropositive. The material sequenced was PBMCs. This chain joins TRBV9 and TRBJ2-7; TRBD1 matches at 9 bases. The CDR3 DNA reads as TGTGCCAGCAGCGTGGGGGGGACAGGGAACCCCGAGCAGTACTTC. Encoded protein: CASSVGGTGNPEQYF.